The clone carrying this TCR beta chain was observed once. Per the original data handling: Reference gene primer amplification yielded estimated nucleated cell counts. Generated by immunoSEQ multiplex PCR, the TCRdb table keeps only in-frame clones and is missing some. D and trimming come from the DNA, and the V and J calls and clone size come from that table. The table lists around 230,000 clones, around 78% of them singletons. This sample is drawn from a study of blood T cell repertoires in COVID-19. In the study overall: Acute and convalescent COVID-19 samples came from the United States, Italy and Spain. Sources were T cells, B-cell-depleted T cells, or PBMCs; the material itself was cDNA or gDNA.

Germline V gives CDR1 SGHTA, CDR2 FQGNSA. The CDR3 runs to 15 residues. Trimming removed 5 bases at V and 0 bases at J, with 13 bases between. The sequenced sample consisted of peripheral blood. The sequence was obtained from a woman aged 70-85 years with active or convalescent COVID-19. This chain joins TRBV7-2 and TRBJ1-2; perhaps TRBD1 as D (6 bases). The chain's CDR3 is CASSPWTAANYGYTF. The CDR3 DNA sequence: TGTGCCAGCAGCCCATGGACAGCAGCTAACTATGGCTACACCTTC.